What follows are 17 T cell receptor beta chains derived from one specimen sequenced in a study of blood T cells in healthy people across ages. Combining a sample-barcoded 5' primer with a J-beta primer mix, a second PCR ran for 7 to 11 cycles. TCRdb independently ran MiXCR on the 5' RACE reads; one entry per CDR3 protein. The sample shows 800,000 or so distinct CDR3 sequences, less than 80% of them seen only once. The sample consisted of blood. The receptors originated from a man aged 25 to 40 in good health.

This clonotype showed up just a few times. A single base separates this from a much larger clone, so it may be a read error. The gene calls are TRBV12-3 or TRBV12-4 and TRBJ2-5, with D uncertain. The CDR3 spans 13 residues. V was trimmed by 5 bases and J by 11 bases, leaving 18 bases between them. CDR3 residues: CASSRTGYNEQYF. DNA for the CDR3: TGTGCCAGCAGTCGTACCGGTTACAATGAGCAGTACTTC.

The genes are TRBV9 and TRBJ2-1; D might be TRBD1 or TRBD2, each matching 5 bases. Germline V gives CDR1 SGDLS, CDR2 YYNGEE. This CDR3 spans 15 amino acids. Trimming cost V 3 bases and J 5 bases, with 15 bases left between them. The CDR3 DNA reads TGTGCCAGCAGCGGAGTCGGATTGGGGGACAATGAGCAGTTCTTC. Translation gives CASSGVGLGDNEQFF.

In regard to this clonotype: An end of the junction does not agree with germline; a read error may underlie this. The rearrangement joins TRBV15 to TRBJ2-1; weak D call: TRBD2 (5 bases). Germline CDR1 and CDR2: LNHNV and YYDKDF (reference sequence). CDR3 length equals 15 residues. DNA of the CDR3: TGTGCCACCAGCAGAGATCGGCTAGCCGGGAATGAGCGGTTCTTC. As protein: CATSRDRLAGNERFF. Drawing the rest from reference TRBV15 and TRBJ2-1, the complete variable domain is DAMVIQNPRYQVTQFGKPVTLSCSQTLNHNVMYWYQQKSSQAPKLLFHYYDKDFNNEADTPDNFQSRRPNTSFCFLDIRSPGLGDTAMYLCATSRDRLAGNERFFGPGTRLTVL.

The chain combines TRBV29-1 with TRBJ1-1; D possibly corresponds to TRBD1 (5 bases). Germline CDR1 SQVTM, CDR2 ANQGSEA. V lost 7 bases and J lost 0, with 9 bases in between. CDR3 length: 12 residues. CDR3 amino acids: CSAGHVNTEAFF. CDR3 in DNA: TGCAGCGCCGGACACGTGAACACTGAAGCTTTCTTT.

The V call is TRBV7-6, the J call TRBJ1-1; D is ambiguous. V lost 0 bases and J 0 bases, leaving 11 bases between the germline ends. The CDR3 length is 16 residues. Germline V lookup: CDR1 SGHVS, CDR2 FNYEAQ. The CDR3 DNA sequence: TGTGCCAGCAGCTTAGCACTCGGCAAACTGAACACTGAAGCTTTCTTT. Its translation is CASSLALGKLNTEAFF. Full variable domain (missing parts from reference TRBV7-6 and TRBJ1-1): GAGVSQSPRYKVTKRGQDVALRCDPISGHVSLYWYRQALGQGPEFLTYFNYEAQQDKSGLPNDRFSAERPEGSISTLTIQRTEQRDSAMYRCASSLALGKLNTEAFFGQGTRLTVV.

This chain links TRBV28 with TRBJ2-4; 8 positions agree with TRBD2. TRBJ2-7 explains the end of the DNA better; the J call may be wrong. CDR1 and CDR2 from the germline V gene are MDHEN and SYDVKM. This CDR3 contains 13 residues. CDR3 sequence: CASRTAGGHEQYF. CDR3 DNA: TGTGCCAGCAGGACCGCGGGGGGCCACGAGCAGTACTTC.

In this sample, this clonotype turned up a few times. CDR3 sequence reads: CASNTRDTGELFF. DNA of the CDR3: TGTGCCAGCAACACTCGAGACACCGGGGAGCTGTTTTTT. This chain links TRBV7-9 with TRBJ2-2, with D hard to call. V was trimmed by 7 bases and J by 3 bases, leaving 9 bases between them. CDR1 and CDR2 (germline): SEHNR, FQNEAQ (reference sequence). The CDR3 extends over 13 amino acids.

CDR3 sequence reads: CSARTQGFLGNTIYF. DNA for the CDR3: TGCAGTGCTAGAACCCAGGGATTTCTTGGAAACACCATATATTTT. The chain couples TRBV20-1 to TRBJ1-3; D is perhaps TRBD1 (5 bases). V was cut by 2 bases and J by 3 bases, with 14 bases left in between. Per the germline V gene, CDR1 is DFQATT and CDR2 is SNEGSKA (reference sequence). The CDR3 extends over 15 amino acids.

This chain joins TRBV2 and TRBJ2-4; D remains ambiguous. The J call may not be correct, given that the DNA end is closer to TRBJ2-7. The CDR3 loop spans 12 amino acids. Per the germline V gene, CDR1 is SNHLY and CDR2 is FYNNEI. The CDR3 DNA follows: TGTGCCAGCAGTGCTGGGTCGCCCGAGCAGTACTTC. It codes for CASSAGSPEQYF.

CDR3 bases: TGTGCCAGCAGTGAACAGGGGGCCTCCTACGAGCAGTACTTC. This encodes CASSEQGASYEQYF. The genes are TRBV25-1 and TRBJ2-7; TRBD1 matches 8 bases. The CDR3 contains 14 residues. J was trimmed by 0 bases and V by 2 bases; bases with no gene match: 0. Germline V gene data show CDR1 as MGHDK and CDR2 as SYGVNS.

The chain joins TRBV10-3 to TRBJ1-6; D is uncertain. Trimming removed 4 bases from V and 8 bases from J, with 9 bases in between. Germline values: CDR1 ENHRY, CDR2 SYGVKD. The CDR3 covers 13 residues. CDR3 region: CAISGVVDSPLHF. The CDR3 region has the DNA TGTGCCATCAGTGGAGTGGTCGATTCACCCCTCCACTTT.

The chain combines TRBV29-1 with TRBJ2-5; D is perhaps TRBD1 or TRBD2 (5 bases each). This CDR3 spans 11 amino acids. The V and J ends lost 7 bases and 5 bases respectively, with 11 bases between them. The germline gives CDR1 SQVTM, CDR2 ANQGSEA. The CDR3 sequence: CSADEGETQYF. In DNA form, the CDR3 reads TGCAGCGCAGACGAGGGGGAGACCCAGTACTTC.

This chain joins TRBV28 and TRBJ2-7; the D call may be TRBD1 or TRBD2 (5 bases each). The germline V gene has CDR1 MDHEN and CDR2 SYDVKM. V was trimmed by 5 bases and J by 4 bases, leaving 15 bases between them. CDR3 length: 14 residues. CDR3 in DNA: TGTGCCAGCAGTATAATTGGGACCTTTTACGAGCAGTACTTC. Protein: CASSIIGTFYEQYF.

This sequence joins TRBV6-1 and TRBJ2-1; no reliable D call. The CDR3 consists of 13 residues. Trimming shortened V by 10 bases and J by 0 bases, and 10 bases separated the two germline ends. Germline V gene sequence: CDR1 MNHNS, CDR2 SASEGT. CDR3 bases: TGTGCCACCCCTTCGAGCTCCTACAATGAGCAGTTCTTC. The encoded protein is CATPSSSYNEQFF.

The sample holds a few counts of this clonotype. V usage is TRBV29-1 and J usage is TRBJ2-3, with D tentatively TRBD2 (6 bases). The V end was cut by 4 bases, the J end by 3 bases, with 11 bases between. This CDR3 contains 13 residues. Germline-derived CDR1 and CDR2 are SQVTM and ANQGSEA. The CDR3 spells CSVVDGGTDTQYF. Written as DNA, the CDR3 is TGCAGCGTTGTTGACGGGGGAACAGATACGCAGTATTTT.

The chain has TRBV7-6 and TRBJ2-1; 7 nucleotides line up with TRBD1. The assigned J gene may be wrong: the sequence end matches TRBJ2-7 better. The CDR3 is 13 residues long. Germline V CDR1 and CDR2: SGHVS, FNYEAQ. Here the CDR3 reads CASSPYRGYEQYF. The CDR3 bases are TGTGCCAGCAGCCCCTACAGGGGCTACGAGCAGTACTTC.

This chain uses TRBV6-5 with TRBJ1-2; D not certain. This CDR3 spans 13 amino acids. From germline, CDR1 is MNHEY and CDR2 SVGAGI. The V end was cut by 2 bases, the J end by 3 bases, with 7 bases between. The CDR3 is CASSYLTDYGYTF. The CDR3 DNA sequence: TGTGCCAGCAGTTACCTAACAGACTATGGCTACACCTTC.